Listed below are T cell receptor beta chains from one sample, sequenced in a study of CD8 T cells in ankylosing spondylitis. TCRdb recomputed calls from the 5' RACE reads with MiXCR, one row per CDR3 protein. The sample shows 200,000 to 250,000 distinct CDR3 sequences, around 7.9% of them seen only once. Sequenced input: blood, either unsorted or a sorted T cell fraction (not recorded which). These receptors came from a male donor with ankylosing spondylitis. CDR3s include the opening cysteine and the closing phenylalanine or tryptophan. D genes are given only for firm matches. Where a row states a size, it is once, few, many or the class of an expanded clone; other rows omit it.

D,length,size,V,J,DNA,CDR3
TRBD1,17,many,TRBV7-9,TRBJ1-4,TGTGCCAGCAGCCTATCGACAGGGCTGAGAACTAATGAAAAACTGTTTTTT,CASSLSTGLRTNEKLFF
TRBD1,13,many,TRBV7-9,TRBJ1-1,TGTGCCAGCAGCCCACCGGGACAGGGTCTTGCTTTCTTT,CASSPPGQGLAFF
TRBD2,14,many,TRBV20-1,TRBJ2-1,TGCAGTGCTTTAGCGGGAGGGCCGGGAAATGAGCAGTTCTTC,CSALAGGPGNEQFF
.,15,few,TRBV30,TRBJ2-7,TGTGCCTGGAGTGGGCCTCCCAGAGGAACCTACGAGCAGTACTTC,CAWSGPPRGTYEQYF
.,14,many,TRBV7-9,TRBJ1-4,TGTGCCAGCAGTTCCGGGACGGAAAACGAGATTCTGTTTTTT,CASSSGTENEILFF
.,14,few,TRBV27,TRBJ2-1,TGTGCCAGCAGTTTACGCCAAAGTTACAATGAGCAGTTCTTC,CASSLRQSYNEQFF
.,16,few,TRBV6-1,TRBJ1-5,TGTGCCAGCAGTGAAGCGTATACAGCTCGCAATCAGCCCCAGCATTTT,CASSEAYTARNQPQHF
.,13,few,TRBV6-1,TRBJ2-7,TGTGCCAGCGCCAGGCAGGCCGACTACGAGCAGTACTTC,CASARQADYEQYF
.,19,few,TRBV11-1,TRBJ2-7,TGTGCCAGCAGCTGGTCGCCGGAGGGGGAGAGCCCGAATCCCTACGAGCAGTACTTC,CASSWSPEGESPNPYEQYF
TRBD1,15,many,TRBV27,TRBJ2-7,TGTGCCAGCAGAAATTCAGGGGGCCTCGACTACGAGCAGTACTTC,CASRNSGGLDYEQYF
.,16,many,TRBV14,TRBJ2-1,TGTGCCAGCAGCCAAGACCGCCAGGGATCCCTACAACAGCAGTTCTTC,CASSQDRQGSLQQQFF
.,13,many,TRBV20-1,TRBJ2-1,TGCAGTGCTAGACCCCGGGAGCTCAATGAGCAGTTCTTC,CSARPRELNEQFF
.,19,.,TRBV4-3,TRBJ1-6,TGCGCCAGCAGCCAAGATCGGGGAAGTTACCGCGGCTATAATTCACCCCTCCACTTT,CASSQDRGSYRGYNSPLHF
.,18,many,TRBV6-2/TRBV6-3,TRBJ1-5,TGTGCCAGCAGTCGGACAGAGAGCGCAGCCTATAGCAATCAGCCCCAGCATTTT,CASSRTESAAYSNQPQHF
TRBD1,13,few,TRBV20-1,TRBJ2-7,TGCAGTGCTGGCCGGGACAGATACTACGAGCAGTACTTC,CSAGRDRYYEQYF
TRBD1,16,.,TRBV4-3,TRBJ2-6,TGCGCCAGCAGCCCTCGACAGGGTGAAGGGGCCAACGTCCTGACTTTC,CASSPRQGEGANVLTF
.,14,few,TRBV18,TRBJ1-2,TGTGCCAGCTCTGGTGGGACAAGGTACTATGGCTACACCTTC,CASSGGTRYYGYTF
.,15,.,TRBV11-2,TRBJ2-1,TGTGCCAGCAGCCATACAGGGATCACCTACAATGAGCAGTTCTTC,CASSHTGITYNEQFF
.,17,few,TRBV18,TRBJ2-5,TGTGCCAGCTCAGGACAGAGGGACCTCTTCGCCCAAGAGACCCAGTACTTC,CASSGQRDLFAQETQYF
.,15,.,TRBV2,TRBJ2-1,TGTGCCAGCACCATTACGGGGGGCCGTTGGGATGAGCAGTTCTTC,CASTITGGRWDEQFF
TRBD1,17,many,TRBV4-1,TRBJ2-7,TGCGCCAGCAGCCAAGTTGGACAGGGGTTTAAGGGTTACGAGCAGTACTTC,CASSQVGQGFKGYEQYF
.,14,many,TRBV12-3/TRBV12-4,TRBJ1-1,TGTGCCAGCAGCCAGACACCTTCGAACACTGAAGCTTTCTTT,CASSQTPSNTEAFF
.,12,.,TRBV4-3,TRBJ1-2,TGCGCCAGCAGCTCCGGGACCAGGGGCTACACCTTC,CASSSGTRGYTF
.,13,many,TRBV4-2,TRBJ2-1,TGTGCCAGCAGCCAAGATCTAGAACTGGTAGAGTTCTTC,CASSQDLELVEFF